The 29 T cell receptor beta chains below come from one sample, sequenced in a study of blood T cell repertoires in COVID-19. Sequencing was performed with immunoSEQ multiplex PCR; in TCRdb, only in-frame clones are kept and a portion is missing. The sample records about 220,000 clones, 83% being singletons. The sequenced sample consisted of PBMCs or T cells enriched from blood (not recorded which). These receptors came from a woman aged 45-59 years who had been exposed to COVID-19.

The rearrangement uses TRBV15 and TRBJ1-1; 7 bases map to TRBD1. Germline lookup yields CDR1 LNHNV and CDR2 YYDKDF (reference sequence). This CDR3 spans 15 amino acids. V was clipped by 6 bases and J by 0 bases; unmatched bases: 7. Here the CDR3 reads CATRAKGQVNTEAFF. The DNA for the CDR3 is TGTGCCACCAGGGCTAAAGGACAGGTGAACACTGAAGCTTTCTTT.

The genes are TRBV12-3 or TRBV12-4 and TRBJ1-3; D is uncertain. The CDR3 contains 12 residues. The ends were cut back, 3 bases at V and 4 bases at J, with 4 bases in the middle. The CDR3 loop reads CASSFAGNTIYF. The DNA of the CDR3 is TGTGCCAGCAGTTTCGCGGGAAACACCATATATTTT.

The rearrangement links TRBV11-2 to TRBJ2-2; D may be TRBD1 (6 bases). The CDR3 length is 15 residues. Germline lookup yields CDR1 SGHAT and CDR2 FQNNGV. V shed 4 bases and J shed 3 bases, with 12 bases lying between them. The CDR3 loop is CASSSNRADTGELFF. The CDR3 coding sequence is TGTGCCAGCAGCTCCAACAGGGCGGACACCGGGGAGCTGTTTTTT.

Comments on this clone: The sample has other DNA sequences that encode this CDR3 too. The chain carries TRBV3-1 (or the pseudogene TRBV3-2) and TRBJ1-3; D is unclear. The CDR3 covers 13 residues. V was cut by 1 base and J by 7 bases, with 8 bases left in between. Looked up from germline, CDR1 is LGHDT and CDR2 is YNNKEL (reference sequence). CDR3 nucleotide sequence: TGTGCCAGCAGCCAAGTCTCGGGTAACACCATATATTTT. Translated: CASSQVSGNTIYF.

The chain employs TRBV7-9 and TRBJ2-3, with D possibly matching TRBD2 (7 bases). The CDR3 has 14 amino acids. The V gene lost 5 bases and the J gene lost 5 bases, with 14 bases spanning the gap. Looked up from germline, CDR1 is SEHNR and CDR2 is FQNEAQ (reference sequence). As DNA, the CDR3 is TGTGCCAGCAGCCTAGGGGGAGGGGAAGATACGCAGTATTTT. Amino acid sequence: CASSLGGGEDTQYF. The full variable domain, its missing parts supplied by reference TRBV7-9 and TRBJ2-3, is DTGVSQNPRHKITKRGQNVTFRCDPISEHNRLYWYRQTLGQGPEFLTYFQNEAQLEKSRLLSDRFSAERPKGSFSTLEIQRTEQGDSAMYLCASSLGGGEDTQYFGPGTRLTVL.

The gene calls are TRBV15 and TRBJ2-2, with 10 bases that match TRBD1. V trimming: 3 bases; J trimming: 6 bases; junction bases outside the gene matches: 7. The CDR3 is 16 residues long. The germline V gene has CDR1 LNHNV and CDR2 YYDKDF (reference sequence). CDR3 loop: CATSREDRGLAGELFF. In DNA, the CDR3 is TGTGCCACCAGCAGGGAAGACAGGGGGCTTGCCGGGGAGCTGTTTTTT.

This chain uses TRBV28 with TRBJ1-1; D gene ambiguous. The CDR3 is 11 amino acids. Trimming stripped 2 bases from V and 10 bases from J, with 8 bases between. Germline CDR1 is MDHEN and CDR2 is SYDVKM. This chain's CDR3 is CASSLGQSAFF. CDR3 DNA sequence: TGTGCCAGCAGTTTAGGGCAATCAGCTTTCTTT. Supplemented by reference TRBV28 and TRBJ1-1, the full variable domain reads DVKVTQSSRYLVKRTGEKVFLECVQDMDHENMFWYRQDPGLGLRLIYFSYDVKMKEKGDIPEGYSVSREKKERFSLILESASTNQTSMYLCASSLGQSAFFGQGTRLTVV.

The chain uses TRBV28 and TRBJ1-1, with 7 bases that match TRBD1. Germline assignment: CDR1 MDHEN and CDR2 SYDVKM. There are 14 residues in the CDR3. The V and J ends lost 6 bases and 6 bases, in that order; junction bases with no gene match: 10. This CDR3 is CASSPHRGGSEAFF. As DNA, the CDR3 is TGTGCCAGCAGCCCCCACAGGGGTGGATCTGAAGCTTTCTTT.

This clone appeared a single time. This sequence joins TRBV19 and TRBJ2-2; weak D call: TRBD2 (6 bases). In germline, CDR1 is LNHDA, CDR2 SQIVND (reference sequence). The V end was cut by 6 bases, the J end by 2 bases, with 16 bases between. The CDR3 spans 16 residues. CDR3 in amino acids: CASRSGTLKNTGELFF. The CDR3, as DNA: TGTGCCAGTAGGTCCGGGACTCTTAAAAACACCGGGGAGCTGTTTTTT.

The genes are TRBV27 and TRBJ1-5, with D possibly being TRBD1 (6 bases). The germline gives CDR1 MNHEY, CDR2 SMNVEV (reference sequence). The CDR3 consists of 16 residues. The V end lost 11 bases, the J end lost 0 bases, and 20 bases lay between the germline ends. The CDR3 region has the DNA TGTGCCGAAGACGAACAGGGATCTCTTAGCAATCAGCCCCAGCATTTT. Its translation is CAEDEQGSLSNQPQHF.

The rearrangement uses TRBV3-1 (or the pseudogene TRBV3-2) and TRBJ1-1; the D gene is possibly TRBD1 (6 bases). V was trimmed by 5 bases and J by 6 bases, leaving 10 bases between them. There are 12 residues in the CDR3. Germline CDR1 is LGHDT and CDR2 is YNNKEL (reference sequence). The CDR3 nucleotides are TGTGCCAGCAGCTGGGGGGGCTCTGAAGCTTTCTTT. Its translation: CASSWGGSEAFF.

The J gene is TRBJ2-5, the V gene TRBV7-2, with TRBD2 matching 8 bases. This CDR3 is built from 17 residues. The ends lost 1 base at V and 2 bases at J; junction bases unmatched: 9. Germline V lookup: CDR1 SGHTA, CDR2 FQGNSA. The CDR3, as DNA: TGTGCCAGCAGCTTAGGAGTGGCGGGGGGCGCTCAAGAGACCCAGTACTTC. It translates to CASSLGVAGGAQETQYF.

The chain links TRBV2 to TRBJ1-1; unclear D gene. CDR1 is SNHLY, CDR2 FYNNEI, per germline. The CDR3 runs 13 residues. V was pared by 3 bases and J by 5 bases, with 10 bases between. CDR3 bases: TGTGCCAGCAGTGATCGGGGTTATACTGAAGCTTTCTTT. Translated, it gives CASSDRGYTEAFF.

With respect to this clone: Other DNA sequences within the sample encode an identical CDR3. The CDR3 DNA reads as TGTGCCAGCAGTTACTCTCGGGGTAGCACAGATACGCAGTATTTT. This sequence encodes CASSYSRGSTDTQYF. The genes are TRBV6-2 or TRBV6-3 and TRBJ2-3; the D gene is possibly TRBD2 (5 bases). This CDR3 has 15 amino acids. Germline V gene sequence: CDR1 MNHEY, CDR2 SVGEGT. V was clipped by 0 bases and J by 0 bases, with 7 bases between them.

The chain couples TRBV6-2 or TRBV6-3 to TRBJ2-3, with 9 bases fitting TRBD2. The V segment lost 5 bases and the J segment 1 base; nucleotides outside the gene matches: 7. Germline values: CDR1 MNHEY, CDR2 SVGEGT. The CDR3 runs 16 residues. The CDR3 bases are TGTGCCAGCAGTCATCCATTAGCGGGGGGCACAGATACGCAGTATTTT. Protein: CASSHPLAGGTDTQYF.

A single count supports this clone. This chain uses TRBV2 with TRBJ1-2; D is undetermined. V gave up 6 bases and J gave up 4 bases, with 9 bases separating them. The CDR3 sequence is 12 residues long. Per germline, CDR1 SNHLY and CDR2 FYNNEI. Written as DNA, the CDR3 is TGTGCCAGCAGGGAACAGTTCTATGGCTACACCTTC. Protein: CASREQFYGYTF.

This sequence joins TRBV27 and TRBJ1-6; D ambiguous. Germline V gene lookup returns CDR1 MNHEY and CDR2 SMNVEV (reference sequence). The V end was cut by 0 bases, the J end by 0 bases, with 12 bases between. The CDR3 consists of 18 residues. The CDR3, as DNA: TGTGCCAGCAGTTTATCGGGAGTAACTAGCTCCTATAATTCACCCCTCCACTTT. This translates into CASSLSGVTSSYNSPLHF.

This clone came up once. The genes are TRBV30 and TRBJ1-1, with 10 bases lining up with TRBD1. In germline, CDR1 is GTSNPN, CDR2 SVGIG (reference sequence). With V trimmed by 4 bases and J by 6 bases, 8 bases remained unmatched. CDR3 length equals 14 residues. The CDR3 DNA sequence: TGTGCCTGGACGCCGGGACAGGGGATCGCTGAAGCTTTCTTT. Translated, it gives CAWTPGQGIAEAFF.

The chain uses TRBV12-3 or TRBV12-4 and TRBJ2-5; the D is unclear. With 5 bases removed from V and 7 bases from J, the gap between germline ends came to 11 bases. CDR3 length: 12 residues. Written as DNA, the CDR3 is TGTGCCAGCAGTAACGGTCATGGGACCCAGTACTTC. Amino acid sequence: CASSNGHGTQYF.

The gene calls are TRBV5-1 and TRBJ2-2, with D possibly matching TRBD1 (6 bases). The CDR3 has 15 residues. The germline V gene encodes CDR1 SGHRS and CDR2 YFSETQ. With 2 bases removed from V and 6 bases from J, the gap between germline ends came to 14 bases. The CDR3 nucleotides are TGCGCCAGCAGCTTAAGTGACAGGTCCGCCGGGGAGCTGTTTTTT. As protein: CASSLSDRSAGELFF. Together with reference TRBV5-1 and TRBJ2-2, the CDR3 gives the full variable domain: KAGVTQTPRYLIKTRGQQVTLSCSPISGHRSVSWYQQTPGQGLQFLFEYFSETQRNKGNFPGRFSGRQFSNSRSEMNVSTLELGDSALYLCASSLSDRSAGELFFGEGSRLTVL.

A single count supports this clone. This chain links TRBV7-9 with TRBJ1-4; D uncertain. This CDR3 has 14 residues. The germline V gene has CDR1 SEHNR and CDR2 FQNEAQ (reference sequence). V lost 6 bases to trimming and J lost 7 bases, with 15 bases between them. The CDR3 region has the DNA TGTGCCAGCAGGCCCAGGAACTCGCCTGAAAAACTGTTTTTT. Translating gives CASRPRNSPEKLFF.

V gene TRBV5-1 combines with J gene TRBJ2-7, with TRBD2 matching over 7 bases. Germline CDR1 SGHRS, CDR2 YFSETQ. The ends lost 5 bases at V and 5 bases at J; junction bases unmatched: 7. This CDR3 has 13 residues. The CDR3 DNA follows: TGCGCCAGCAGGCGGGACTACCACGACGAGCAGTACTTC. As protein: CASRRDYHDEQYF.

The chain is built from TRBV13 and TRBJ2-4; TRBD2 might be the D (5 bases). CDR3 length equals 16 residues. Germline V lookup: CDR1 PRHDT, CDR2 FYEKMQ (reference sequence). V lost 3 bases and J 8 bases, leaving 20 bases between the germline ends. CDR3 in amino acids: CASSLAMTAVRDIQYF. The CDR3, as DNA: TGTGCCAGCAGCTTGGCAATGACTGCCGTGAGGGACATTCAGTACTTC.

The chain combines TRBV6-6 with TRBJ2-7, with 8 bases identical to TRBD2. The CDR3 length is 14 residues. Germline loops: CDR1 MNHNY, CDR2 SVGAGI (reference sequence). The ends lost 2 bases at V and 5 bases at J; junction bases unmatched: 5. The chain's CDR3 is CASSYAGGKDEQYF. The CDR3 nucleotides read TGTGCCAGCAGTTACGCGGGGGGCAAGGACGAGCAGTACTTC.

CDR3 bases: TGTGCCAGCAGCTTAGGGCTTTACAATGAGCAGTTCTTC. Amino acid sequence: CASSLGLYNEQFF. The V and J genes are TRBV7-9 and TRBJ2-1, with D unclear. V gave up 1 base and J gave up 4 bases, with 5 bases separating them. The CDR3 is made up of 13 amino acids. CDR1 and CDR2 (germline): SEHNR, FQNEAQ (reference sequence). Variable domain in full (rest from reference TRBV7-9 and TRBJ2-1): DTGVSQNPRHKITKRGQNVTFRCDPISEHNRLYWYRQTLGQGPEFLTYFQNEAQLEKSRLLSDRFSAERPKGSFSTLEIQRTEQGDSAMYLCASSLGLYNEQFFGPGTRLTVL.

The V call is TRBV2, the J call TRBJ1-2, with 12 bases that match TRBD1. CDR1 is SNHLY and CDR2 is FYNNEI in the germline V gene. The CDR3 length is 15 residues. V dropped 5 bases and J dropped 8; count of bases not matched to a gene: 9. CDR3: CASSQGQGARGGYTF. CDR3 in DNA: TGTGCCAGCAGTCAGGGACAGGGGGCTCGAGGAGGCTACACCTTC.

The chain links TRBV12-3 or TRBV12-4 to TRBJ2-2; D not resolved. This CDR3 is built from 13 residues. The V end was cut by 4 bases, the J end by 6 bases, with 9 bases between. CDR3 amino acids: CASSSVGAGELFF. CDR3 coding DNA: TGTGCCAGCAGTTCAGTTGGAGCCGGGGAGCTGTTTTTT.

The rearrangement uses TRBV5-6 and TRBJ2-2; TRBD2 aligns across 9 bases. Per germline, CDR1 SGHDT and CDR2 YYEEEE. The CDR3 is 19 amino acids. V shed 4 bases and J 2 bases; nucleotides not matched to a gene: 15. The CDR3 sequence is CASSPAQLLAGVNTGELFF. The CDR3 DNA follows: TGTGCCAGCAGCCCAGCGCAACTTTTAGCGGGGGTCAACACCGGGGAGCTGTTTTTT.

The chain links TRBV5-1 to TRBJ2-5; TRBD1 is a possible D gene (6 bases). CDR1 and CDR2 (germline): SGHRS, YFSETQ. The CDR3 totals 14 residues. V was shortened by 0 bases and J by 3 bases, with 9 bases between the two germline ends. The CDR3 coding sequence is TGCGCCAGCAGCTTGGCGTACAGGGAAGAGACCCAGTACTTC. Protein sequence: CASSLAYREETQYF. Using reference TRBV5-1 and TRBJ2-5 for the parts outside the CDR3, the full variable domain is KAGVTQTPRYLIKTRGQQVTLSCSPISGHRSVSWYQQTPGQGLQFLFEYFSETQRNKGNFPGRFSGRQFSNSRSEMNVSTLELGDSALYLCASSLAYREETQYFGPGTRLLVL.